This TCR beta chain was found in a study of PD-L1 blockade in urothelial cancer. Study as a whole: Analysis of blood occurred 3 weeks (second dose) and 6 weeks after treatment start.

Germline CDR1 reads SGHRS; CDR2 reads YFSETQ. The CDR3 is 14 residues long. V lost 5 bases and J lost 6; bases outside the gene matches: 7. Time point reported: pretreatment peripheral blood. Generated by immunoSEQ multiplex PCR, the TCRdb table keeps only in-frame clones and is missing some. The data contain about 50,000 clones, 79% of them singletons. The specimen was PBMCs, collected around atezolizumab (anti-PD-L1) treatment. The chain links TRBV5-1 to TRBJ2-2; 7 nucleotides agree with TRBD2. The clonotype comes from a man aged 70 or older with urothelial cancer. The CDR3 nucleotides are TGCGCCAGCAGGGATAGCGGGTTTTCCGGGGAGCTGTTTTTT. Protein: CASRDSGFSGELFF.